The T cell receptor beta chain described here comes from a study of T-cell memory formation after mild COVID-19. Study in general: Largely donor-specific sequence clusters came from a couple of donors.

Per germline, CDR1 SQVTM and CDR2 ANQGSEA. The trim removed 7 bases at V and 8 bases at J, leaving 16 bases unmatched. The CDR3 has 14 residues. 5'RACE primed at constant segments yielded TCR alpha and TCR beta cDNA libraries bearing sample barcodes and UMIs. TCRdb used MiXCR to reprocess the 5' RACE reads, holding one entry per CDR3 protein. Altogether approximately 60,000 distinct CDR3 sequences are present, approximately 9.5% being singletons, with the ten largest covering about 1.1%. There are many counts of this clonotype. The antigen is not known. Study observations and caveats: Researchers found some responding clones in pre-infection memory, a sign that cross-reactive memory joined.

Sequencing was performed on PBMCs or a T cell subset sorted from them (not recorded which). V gene TRBV29-1 combines with J gene TRBJ1-2; 7 bases fit TRBD1. The receptor was isolated from a man younger than 30 who had mild COVID-19 (a few samples of this study predate the infection). Cell type and time point are not known. The CDR3 coding sequence is TGCAGCGCTGGAGGGACGACAGGGCTCGGCGGCTACACCTTC. It encodes CSAGGTTGLGGYTF.